The sequence of this T cell receptor (beta chain) was determined in a study of OX40 agonist ivuxolimab in advanced cancers. Background on the whole study: Ivuxolimab was an agonistic, fully human IgG2 monoclonal antibody directed against OX40 (CD134), a costimulatory receptor. Intravenous ivuxolimab was administered to patients every 2 weeks at six dose levels: 0.01, 0.1, 0.3, 1.5, 3 and 10 mg/kg. Among the approximately 54 dose-escalation patients, some 20 had hepatocellular carcinoma, roughly 15 melanoma, 9 renal cell carcinoma and 9 head and neck cancer. The dose-escalation cohort was around 84% male with a mean age of roughly 60 years, ranging from 23 to 79. Patients were allowed to have had prior anti-PD-1, anti-PD-L1 or anti-CTLA-4 therapy, and 30% to 50% of the dose-escalation patients had previously received checkpoint inhibitors. Three dose-escalation patients achieved partial responses, one with hepatocellular carcinoma and two with cutaneous melanoma. The point of sequencing TCRbeta in the periphery was to test whether ivuxolimab changed TCR sequence diversity and drove clonal T-cell expansion. The monotherapy dose-escalation portion (N of about 52 patients) of the phase I ivuxolimab trial is reported in the paper.

Patients with autoimmune disease history or receiving systemic immunosuppression were excluded from the trial. Peripheral blood for TCR sequencing was collected from all dose cohorts at baseline, on cycle 4 day 1, and on cycle 7 day 1. The samples were taken from a phase I, first-in-human, multicenter, open-label dose-escalation trial of ivuxolimab. Adults with locally advanced or metastatic head and neck squamous cell, hepatocellular, melanoma or renal cell carcinoma were enrolled in the trial. Before TCR sequencing, CD4+ T cells and CD8+ T cells from peripheral blood were sorted into separate populations. Here is what the overall study found, with its caveats: Antigen specificity was not determined for the clonally expanded peripheral T cells. Partial responders in the 0.1-3.0 mg/kg groups had among the lowest normalized peripheral clonal expansion, especially among CD8+ T cells. Low levels of normalized T-cell clonal expansion were also seen in some patients who did not respond. After ivuxolimab, expanded clones were on average more numerous among CD8+ T cells than among CD4+ T cells. Clonal expansion of both CD4+ and CD8+ blood T cells was observed from baseline to week 6 at doses 0.1 to 3.0 mg/kg.

V is reduced by 5 bases and J by 1 base, leaving a spacing of 20 bases between them. The CDR3 runs 17 amino acids, cysteine and phenylalanine included. The retained sequence is limited to the CDR3, 51 bases, with the frame set at the first base. In the germline V gene, CDR1 corresponds to SGHRS and CDR2 to YFSETQ. A word on this clone: Its antigen remains unidentified. No base-level quality is on record; no much larger clone is a single base apart.

To sequence the TCRbeta CDR3 region, genomic DNA was isolated from the sorted cells. The immunoSEQ Assay was used to sequence the TCRbeta CDR3 regions. The immuneACCESS repertoire file appears here via TCRdb, limited to in-frame rearrangements. These files lack a portion of the clones; in checked studies, under half of the deficit traces to unresolved V genes, and the cause of the others is not known. The sample has about 100,000 clones on record, approximately 95% of them singletons. The ten largest account for about 2% of the sample. This material consisted of CD4+ or CD8+ T cells sorted from blood, taken in a trial of the OX40 agonist ivuxolimab. The TCR sequence derives from an adult with an advanced solid tumor such as melanoma, head and neck, liver or kidney cancer. The chain is encoded by TRBV5-1 joined to TRBJ2-3; tentative D gene TRBD2, with 7 bases matching. The CDR3 protein: CASSSGEGSWGTDTQYF. The bases read TGCGCCAGCAGTTCAGGGGAGGGGAGTTGGGGCACAGATACGCAGTATTTT.